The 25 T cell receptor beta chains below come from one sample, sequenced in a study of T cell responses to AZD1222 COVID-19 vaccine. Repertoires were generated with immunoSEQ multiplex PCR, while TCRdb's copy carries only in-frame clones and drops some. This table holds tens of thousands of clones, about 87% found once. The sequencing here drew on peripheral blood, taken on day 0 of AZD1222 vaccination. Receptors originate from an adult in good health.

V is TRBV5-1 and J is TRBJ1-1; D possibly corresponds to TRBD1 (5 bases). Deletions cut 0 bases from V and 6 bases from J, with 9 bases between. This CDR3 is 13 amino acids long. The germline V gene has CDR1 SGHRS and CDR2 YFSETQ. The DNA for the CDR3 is TGCGCCAGCAGCTTGGCGGGGCGGGCTGAAGCTTTCTTT. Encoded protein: CASSLAGRAEAFF.

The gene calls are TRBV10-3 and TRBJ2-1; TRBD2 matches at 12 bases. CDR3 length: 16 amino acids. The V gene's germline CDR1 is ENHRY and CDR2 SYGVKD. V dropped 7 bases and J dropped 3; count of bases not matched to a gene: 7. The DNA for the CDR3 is TGTGCCATCACTCCGACTAGCGGGAGTAGCTACAATGAGCAGTTCTTC. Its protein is CAITPTSGSSYNEQFF.

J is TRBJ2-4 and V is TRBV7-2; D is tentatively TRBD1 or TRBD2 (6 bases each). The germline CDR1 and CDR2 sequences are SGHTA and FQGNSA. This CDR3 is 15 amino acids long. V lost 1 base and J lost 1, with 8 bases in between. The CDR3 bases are TGTGCCAGCAGCTTAGGGGGGGCGGCCAAAAACATTCAGTACTTC. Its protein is CASSLGGAAKNIQYF.

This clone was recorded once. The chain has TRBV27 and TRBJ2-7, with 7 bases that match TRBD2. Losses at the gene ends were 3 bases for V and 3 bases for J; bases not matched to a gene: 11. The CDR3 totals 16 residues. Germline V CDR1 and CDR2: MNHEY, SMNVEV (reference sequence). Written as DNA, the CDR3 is TGTGCCAGCAGTTTGAGCCAGCCTAGCGGTCTCTACGAGCAGTACTTC. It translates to CASSLSQPSGLYEQYF.

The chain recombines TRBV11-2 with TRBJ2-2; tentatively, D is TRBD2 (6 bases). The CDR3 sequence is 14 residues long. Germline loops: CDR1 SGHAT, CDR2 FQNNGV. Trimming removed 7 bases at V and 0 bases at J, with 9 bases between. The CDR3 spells CASTRGSNTGELFF. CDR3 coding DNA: TGTGCCAGCACCCGGGGGTCGAACACCGGGGAGCTGTTTTTT.

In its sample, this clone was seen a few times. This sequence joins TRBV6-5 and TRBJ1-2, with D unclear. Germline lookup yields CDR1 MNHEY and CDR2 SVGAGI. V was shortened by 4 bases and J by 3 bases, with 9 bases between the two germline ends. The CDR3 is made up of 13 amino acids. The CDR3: CASSFLMDYGYTF. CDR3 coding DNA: TGTGCCAGCAGTTTTCTTATGGACTATGGCTACACCTTC.

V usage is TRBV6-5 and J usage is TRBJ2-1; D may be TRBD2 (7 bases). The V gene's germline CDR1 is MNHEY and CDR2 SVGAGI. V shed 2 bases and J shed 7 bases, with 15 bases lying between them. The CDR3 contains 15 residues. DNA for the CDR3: TGTGCCAGCAGTTACAGGGGGGGCTTATTGAATGAGCAGTTCTTC. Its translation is CASSYRGGLLNEQFF.

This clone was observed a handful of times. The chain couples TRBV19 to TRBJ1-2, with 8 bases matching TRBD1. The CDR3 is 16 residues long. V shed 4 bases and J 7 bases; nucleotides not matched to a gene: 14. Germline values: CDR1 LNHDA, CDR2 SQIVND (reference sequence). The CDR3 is CASSTRTGLIGGGYTF. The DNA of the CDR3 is TGTGCCAGTAGTACCCGGACAGGGCTGATCGGGGGTGGCTACACCTTC.

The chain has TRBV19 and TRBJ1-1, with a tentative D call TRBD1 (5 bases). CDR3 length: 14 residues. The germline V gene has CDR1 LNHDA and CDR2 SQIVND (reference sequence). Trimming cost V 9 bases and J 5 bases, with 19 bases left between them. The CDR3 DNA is TGTGCCAGCCGGGGGGACTATAGTGTTACTGAAGCTTTCTTT. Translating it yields CASRGDYSVTEAFF.

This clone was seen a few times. CDR3 nucleotides: TGTGCCAGCAGCGTCAGTCGGCCAGGGTGGGTAGATACGCAGTATTTT. Amino acid sequence: CASSVSRPGWVDTQYF. The chain is built from TRBV5-5 and TRBJ2-3; D perhaps matches TRBD1 (5 bases). Trimming took off 4 bases at V and 5 bases at J, with 20 bases between the two ends. CDR3 size: 16 residues. Germline values: CDR1 SGHKS, CDR2 YYEKEE (reference sequence).

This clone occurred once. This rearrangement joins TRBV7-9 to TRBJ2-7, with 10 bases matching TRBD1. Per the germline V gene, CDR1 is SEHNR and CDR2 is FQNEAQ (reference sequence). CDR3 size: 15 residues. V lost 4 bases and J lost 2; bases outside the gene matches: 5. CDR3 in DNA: TGTGCCAGCAGCTCGGGACAGGGGACTACCTACGAGCAGTACTTC. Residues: CASSSGQGTTYEQYF.

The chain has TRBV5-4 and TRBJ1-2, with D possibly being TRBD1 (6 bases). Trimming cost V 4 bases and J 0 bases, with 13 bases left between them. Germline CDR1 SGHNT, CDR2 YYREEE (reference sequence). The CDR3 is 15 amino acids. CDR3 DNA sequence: TGTGCCAGCAGCCAGGACAGTCCGTCTAACTATGGCTACACCTTC. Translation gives CASSQDSPSNYGYTF.

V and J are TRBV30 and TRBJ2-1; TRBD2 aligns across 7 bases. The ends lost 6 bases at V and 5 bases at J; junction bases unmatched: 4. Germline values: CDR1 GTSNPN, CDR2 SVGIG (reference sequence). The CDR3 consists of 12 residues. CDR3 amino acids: CACGTNNNEQFF. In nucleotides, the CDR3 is TGTGCCTGCGGGACTAACAACAATGAGCAGTTCTTC.

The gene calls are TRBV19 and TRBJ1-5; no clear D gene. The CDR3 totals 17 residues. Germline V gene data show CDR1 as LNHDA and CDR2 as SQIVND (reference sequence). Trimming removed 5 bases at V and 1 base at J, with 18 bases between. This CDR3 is CASSSQLAVSSNQPQHF. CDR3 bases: TGTGCCAGTAGTTCACAACTCGCGGTTAGCAGCAATCAGCCCCAGCATTTT.

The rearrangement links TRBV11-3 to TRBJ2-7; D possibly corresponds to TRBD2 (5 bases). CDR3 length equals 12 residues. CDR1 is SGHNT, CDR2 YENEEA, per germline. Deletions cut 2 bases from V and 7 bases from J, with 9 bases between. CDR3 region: CASSLYPGEQYF. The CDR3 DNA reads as TGTGCCAGCAGCTTATACCCGGGGGAGCAGTACTTC.

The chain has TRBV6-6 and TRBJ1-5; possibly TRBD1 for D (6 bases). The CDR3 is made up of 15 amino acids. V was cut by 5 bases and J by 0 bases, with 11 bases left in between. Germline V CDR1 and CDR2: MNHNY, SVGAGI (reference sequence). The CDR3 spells CASSDGQYSNQPQHF. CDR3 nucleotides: TGTGCCAGCAGTGACGGACAGTATAGCAATCAGCCCCAGCATTTT.

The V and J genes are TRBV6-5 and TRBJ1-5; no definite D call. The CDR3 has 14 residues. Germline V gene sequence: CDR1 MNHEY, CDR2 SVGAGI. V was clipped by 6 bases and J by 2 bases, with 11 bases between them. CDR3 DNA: TGTGCCAGCAGACCAGGCTGGGGCAATCAGCCCCAGCATTTT. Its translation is CASRPGWGNQPQHF.

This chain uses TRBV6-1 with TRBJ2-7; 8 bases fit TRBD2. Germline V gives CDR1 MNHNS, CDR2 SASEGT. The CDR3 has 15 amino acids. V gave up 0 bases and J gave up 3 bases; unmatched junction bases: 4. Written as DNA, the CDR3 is TGTGCCAGCAGTGAAGCTTTGCGGGGGGTCTACGAGCAGTACTTC. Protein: CASSEALRGVYEQYF.

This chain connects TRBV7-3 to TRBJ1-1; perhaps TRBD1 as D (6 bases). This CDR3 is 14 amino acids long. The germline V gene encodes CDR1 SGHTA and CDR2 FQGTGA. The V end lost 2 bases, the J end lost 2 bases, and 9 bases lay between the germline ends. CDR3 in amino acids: CASSLAGGNTEAFF. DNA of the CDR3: TGTGCCAGCAGCTTAGCTGGGGGCAACACTGAAGCTTTCTTT.

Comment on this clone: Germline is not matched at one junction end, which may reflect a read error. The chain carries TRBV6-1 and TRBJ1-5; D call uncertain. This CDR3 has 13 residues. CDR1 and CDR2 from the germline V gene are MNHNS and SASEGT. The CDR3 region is CASSEVGNQPQHF. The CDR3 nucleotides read TGTGCCAGCAGTGAAGTTGGCAACCAGCCCCAGCATTTT.

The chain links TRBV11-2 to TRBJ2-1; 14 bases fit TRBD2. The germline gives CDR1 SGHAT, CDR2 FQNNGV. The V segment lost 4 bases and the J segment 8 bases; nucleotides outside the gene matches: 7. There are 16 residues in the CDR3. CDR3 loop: CASSSLTSGRVDEQFF. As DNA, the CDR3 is TGTGCCAGCAGCTCCTTGACTAGCGGGAGGGTTGATGAGCAGTTCTTC.

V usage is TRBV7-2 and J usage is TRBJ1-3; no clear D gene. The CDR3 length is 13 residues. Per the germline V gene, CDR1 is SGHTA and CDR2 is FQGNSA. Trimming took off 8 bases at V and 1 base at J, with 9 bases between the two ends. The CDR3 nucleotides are TGTGCCAGCGGTGGCCAGTCTGGAAACACCATATATTTT. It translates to CASGGQSGNTIYF.

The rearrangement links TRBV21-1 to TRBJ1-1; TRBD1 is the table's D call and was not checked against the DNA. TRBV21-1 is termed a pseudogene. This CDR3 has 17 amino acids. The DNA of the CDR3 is TGTGCCAGCAGCCCCGCGGTCGGGACAGGGGACCCCACTGAAGCTTTCTTT. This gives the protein CASSPAVGTGDPTEAFF.

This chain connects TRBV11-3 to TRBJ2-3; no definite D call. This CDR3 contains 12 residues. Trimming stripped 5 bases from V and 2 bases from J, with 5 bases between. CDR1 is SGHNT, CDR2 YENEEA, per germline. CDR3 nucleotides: TGTGCCAGCAGCCCCCACACAGATACGCAGTATTTT. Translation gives CASSPHTDTQYF. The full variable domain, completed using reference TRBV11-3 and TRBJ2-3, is EAGVVQSPRYKIIEKKQPVAFWCNPISGHNTLYWYLQNLGQGPELLIRYENEEAVDDSQLPKDRFSAERLKGVDSTLKIQPAELGDSAVYLCASSPHTDTQYFGPGTRLTVL.

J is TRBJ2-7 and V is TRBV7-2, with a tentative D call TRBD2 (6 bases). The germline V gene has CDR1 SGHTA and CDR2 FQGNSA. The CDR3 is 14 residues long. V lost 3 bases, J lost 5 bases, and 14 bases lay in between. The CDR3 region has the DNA TGTGCCAGCAGCTTTGACGCAGGGAGGAACGAGCAGTACTTC. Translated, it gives CASSFDAGRNEQYF.